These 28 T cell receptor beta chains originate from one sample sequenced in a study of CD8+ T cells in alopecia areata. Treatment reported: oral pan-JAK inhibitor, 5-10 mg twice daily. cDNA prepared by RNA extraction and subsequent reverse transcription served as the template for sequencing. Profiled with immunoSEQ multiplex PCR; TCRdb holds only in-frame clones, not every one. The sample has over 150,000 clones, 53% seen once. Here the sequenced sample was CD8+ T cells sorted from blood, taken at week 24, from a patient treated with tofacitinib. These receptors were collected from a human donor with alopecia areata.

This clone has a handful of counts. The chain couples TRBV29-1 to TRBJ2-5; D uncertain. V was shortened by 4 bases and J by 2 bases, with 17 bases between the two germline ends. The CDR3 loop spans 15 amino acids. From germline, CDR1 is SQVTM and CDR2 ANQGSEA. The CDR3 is CSVASLSRVQETQYF. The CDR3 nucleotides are TGCAGCGTTGCTTCGCTTAGCCGGGTTCAAGAGACCCAGTACTTC.

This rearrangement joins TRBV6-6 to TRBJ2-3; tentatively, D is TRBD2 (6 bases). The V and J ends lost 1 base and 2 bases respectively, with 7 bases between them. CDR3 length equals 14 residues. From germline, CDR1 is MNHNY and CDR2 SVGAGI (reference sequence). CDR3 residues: CASSYWGDTDTQYF. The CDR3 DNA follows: TGTGCCAGCAGTTACTGGGGGGACACAGATACGCAGTATTTT.

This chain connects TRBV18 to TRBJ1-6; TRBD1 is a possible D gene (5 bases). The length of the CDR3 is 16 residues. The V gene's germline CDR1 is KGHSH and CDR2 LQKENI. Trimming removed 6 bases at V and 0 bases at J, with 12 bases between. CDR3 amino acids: CASSLRQSSYNSPLHF. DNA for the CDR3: TGTGCCAGCTCCCTCCGACAGAGCTCCTATAATTCACCCCTCCACTTT.

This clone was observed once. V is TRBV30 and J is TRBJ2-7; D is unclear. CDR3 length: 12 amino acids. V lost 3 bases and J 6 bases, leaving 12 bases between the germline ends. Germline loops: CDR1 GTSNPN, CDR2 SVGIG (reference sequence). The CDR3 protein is CAWSETKAEQYF. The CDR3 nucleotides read TGTGCCTGGAGCGAAACAAAGGCCGAGCAGTACTTC. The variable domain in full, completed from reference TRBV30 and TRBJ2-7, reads SQTIHQWPATLVQPVGSPLSLECTVEGTSNPNLYWYRQAAGRGLQLLFYSVGIGQISSEVPQNLSASRPQDRQFILSSKKLLLSDSGFYLCAWSETKAEQYFGPGTRLTVT.

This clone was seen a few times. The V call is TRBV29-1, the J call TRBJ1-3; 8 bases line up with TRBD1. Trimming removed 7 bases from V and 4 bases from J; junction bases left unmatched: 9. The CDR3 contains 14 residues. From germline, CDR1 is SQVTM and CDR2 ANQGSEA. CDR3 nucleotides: TGCAGCGCAGTCTCAGGGGGCGGCGGAAACACCATATATTTT. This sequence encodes CSAVSGGGGNTIYF. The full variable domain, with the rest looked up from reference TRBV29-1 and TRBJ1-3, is SAVISQKPSRDICQRGTSLTIQCQVDSQVTMMFWYRQQPGQSLTLIATANQGSEATYESGFVIDKFPISRPNLTFSTLTVSNMSPEDSSIYLCSAVSGGGGNTIYFGEGSWLTVV.

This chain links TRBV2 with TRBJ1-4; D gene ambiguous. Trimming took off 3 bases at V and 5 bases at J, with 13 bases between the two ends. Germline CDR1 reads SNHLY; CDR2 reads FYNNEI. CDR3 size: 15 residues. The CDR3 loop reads CASSEQASLNEKLFF. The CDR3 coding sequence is TGTGCCAGCAGTGAGCAGGCCAGCCTCAATGAAAAACTGTTTTTT.

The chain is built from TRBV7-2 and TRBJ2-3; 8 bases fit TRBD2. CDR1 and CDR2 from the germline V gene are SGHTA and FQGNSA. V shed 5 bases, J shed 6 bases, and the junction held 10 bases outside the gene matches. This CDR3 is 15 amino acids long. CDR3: CASSHAGGLSDTQYF. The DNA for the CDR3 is TGTGCCAGCAGCCATGCGGGGGGTTTATCTGATACGCAGTATTTT. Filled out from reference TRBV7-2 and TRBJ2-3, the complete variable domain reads GAGVSQSPSNKVTEKGKDVELRCDPISGHTALYWYRQSLGQGLEFLIYFQGNSAPDKSGLPSDRFSAERTGGSVSTLTIQRTQQEDSAVYLCASSHAGGLSDTQYFGPGTRLTVL.

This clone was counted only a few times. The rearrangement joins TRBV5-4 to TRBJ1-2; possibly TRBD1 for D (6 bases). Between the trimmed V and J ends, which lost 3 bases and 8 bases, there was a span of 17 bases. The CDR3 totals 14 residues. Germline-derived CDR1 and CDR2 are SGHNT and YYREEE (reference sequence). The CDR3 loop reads CASSSLDSFRGYTF. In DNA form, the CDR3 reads TGTGCCAGCAGCTCCTTGGACAGCTTCAGAGGCTACACCTTC.

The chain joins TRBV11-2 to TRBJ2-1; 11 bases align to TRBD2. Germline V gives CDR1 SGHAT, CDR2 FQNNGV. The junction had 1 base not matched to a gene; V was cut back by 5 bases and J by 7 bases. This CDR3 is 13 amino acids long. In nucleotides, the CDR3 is TGTGCCAGCAGCGTAGCGGGGGGGAATGAGCAGTTCTTC. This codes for CASSVAGGNEQFF.

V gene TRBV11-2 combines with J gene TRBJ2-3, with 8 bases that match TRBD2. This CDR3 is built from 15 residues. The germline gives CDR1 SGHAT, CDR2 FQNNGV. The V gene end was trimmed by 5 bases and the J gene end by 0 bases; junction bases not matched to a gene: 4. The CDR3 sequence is CASSVGGASTDTQYF. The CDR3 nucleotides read TGTGCCAGCAGCGTCGGGGGGGCGAGCACAGATACGCAGTATTTT.

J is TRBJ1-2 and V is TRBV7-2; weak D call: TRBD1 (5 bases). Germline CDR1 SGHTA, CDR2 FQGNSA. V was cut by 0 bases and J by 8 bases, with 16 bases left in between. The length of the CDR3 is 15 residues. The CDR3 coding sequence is TGTGCCAGCAGCTTAGCGCCCGGGAGCGGGGACGGCTACACCTTC. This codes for CASSLAPGSGDGYTF.

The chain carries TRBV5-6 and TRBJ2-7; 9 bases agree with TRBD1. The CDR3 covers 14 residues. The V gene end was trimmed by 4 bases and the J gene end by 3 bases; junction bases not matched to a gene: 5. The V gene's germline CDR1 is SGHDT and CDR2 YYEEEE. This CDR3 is CASSTGQGGYEQYF. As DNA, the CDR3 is TGTGCCAGCAGCACGGGACAGGGAGGCTACGAGCAGTACTTC.

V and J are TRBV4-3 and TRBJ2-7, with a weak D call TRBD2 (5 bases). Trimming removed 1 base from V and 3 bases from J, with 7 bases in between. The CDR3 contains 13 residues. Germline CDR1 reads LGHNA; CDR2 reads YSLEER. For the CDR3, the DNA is TGCGCCAGCAGCCAAGGGACTTTCTACGAGCAGTACTTC. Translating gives CASSQGTFYEQYF.

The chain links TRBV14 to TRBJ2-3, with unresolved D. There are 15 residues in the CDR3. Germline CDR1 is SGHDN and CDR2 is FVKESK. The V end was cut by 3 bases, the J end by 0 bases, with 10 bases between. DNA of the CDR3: TGTGCCAGCAGCCATCTCCTGGGTAGCACAGATACGCAGTATTTT. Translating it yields CASSHLLGSTDTQYF.

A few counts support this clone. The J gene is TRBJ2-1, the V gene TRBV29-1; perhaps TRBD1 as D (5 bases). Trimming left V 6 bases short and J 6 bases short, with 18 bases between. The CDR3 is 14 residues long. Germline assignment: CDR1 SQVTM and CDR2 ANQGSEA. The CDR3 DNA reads TGCAGCGTCAGTGGACAAGCAATTACCAATGAGCAGTTCTTC. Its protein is CSVSGQAITNEQFF.

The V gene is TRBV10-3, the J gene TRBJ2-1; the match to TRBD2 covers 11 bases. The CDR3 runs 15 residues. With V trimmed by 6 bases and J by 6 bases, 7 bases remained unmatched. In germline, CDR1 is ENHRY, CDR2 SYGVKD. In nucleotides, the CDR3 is TGTGCCATCAGCTACACTAGCGGGGGCCCCAATGAGCAGTTCTTC. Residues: CAISYTSGGPNEQFF.

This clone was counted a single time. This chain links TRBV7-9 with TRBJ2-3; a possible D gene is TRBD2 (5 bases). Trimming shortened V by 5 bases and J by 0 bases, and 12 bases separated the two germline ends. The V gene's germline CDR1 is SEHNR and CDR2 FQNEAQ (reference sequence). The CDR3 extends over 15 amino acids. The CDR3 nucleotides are TGTGCCAGCAGCCTCGTACGGACTAGCACAGATACGCAGTATTTT. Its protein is CASSLVRTSTDTQYF.

This chain's CDR3 is CASRDEAFF. In DNA, the CDR3 is TGTGCCAGCAGGGATGAAGCTTTCTTT. The V and J genes are TRBV2 and TRBJ1-1; D is unresolved. Germline V gene sequence: CDR1 SNHLY, CDR2 FYNNEI. The V end lost 6 bases, the J end lost 7 bases, and 3 bases lay between the germline ends. The CDR3 is 9 amino acids.

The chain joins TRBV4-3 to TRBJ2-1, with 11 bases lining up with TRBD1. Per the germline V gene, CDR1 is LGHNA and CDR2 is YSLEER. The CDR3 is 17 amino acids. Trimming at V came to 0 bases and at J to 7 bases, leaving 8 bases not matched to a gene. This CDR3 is CASSQEPGQGARNEQFF. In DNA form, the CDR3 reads TGCGCCAGCAGCCAAGAACCTGGACAGGGGGCGCGAAATGAGCAGTTCTTC.

CDR3 nucleotides: TGTGCCTGGAGTAATGTCCCCAGTCGAACCACCGGGGAGCTGTTTTTT. Translation gives CAWSNVPSRTTGELFF. J is TRBJ2-2 and V is TRBV30, with D hard to call. This CDR3 is built from 16 residues. Germline V gene sequence: CDR1 GTSNPN, CDR2 SVGIG (reference sequence). The germline V and J ends were trimmed by 2 bases and 4 bases, with 17 bases remaining between them.

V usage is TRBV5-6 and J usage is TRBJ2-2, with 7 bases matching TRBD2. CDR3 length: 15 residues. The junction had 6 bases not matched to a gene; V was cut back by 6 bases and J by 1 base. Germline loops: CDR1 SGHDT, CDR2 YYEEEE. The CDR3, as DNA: TGTGCCAGCACCCTTGGCGGGGGGAACACCGGGGAGCTGTTTTTT. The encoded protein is CASTLGGGNTGELFF. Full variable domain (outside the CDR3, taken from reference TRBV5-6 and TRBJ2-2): DAGVTQSPTHLIKTRGQQVTLRCSPKSGHDTVSWYQQALGQGPQFIFQYYEEEERQRGNFPDRFSGHQFPNYSSELNVNALLLGDSALYLCASTLGGGNTGELFFGEGSRLTVL.

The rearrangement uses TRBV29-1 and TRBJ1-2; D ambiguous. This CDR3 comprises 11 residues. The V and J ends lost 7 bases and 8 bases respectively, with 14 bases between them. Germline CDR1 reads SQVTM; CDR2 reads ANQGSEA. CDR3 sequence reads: CSADISGGYTF. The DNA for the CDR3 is TGCAGCGCTGACATTTCGGGCGGCTACACCTTC. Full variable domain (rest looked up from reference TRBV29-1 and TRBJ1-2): SAVISQKPSRDICQRGTSLTIQCQVDSQVTMMFWYRQQPGQSLTLIATANQGSEATYESGFVIDKFPISRPNLTFSTLTVSNMSPEDSSIYLCSADISGGYTFGSGTRLTVV.

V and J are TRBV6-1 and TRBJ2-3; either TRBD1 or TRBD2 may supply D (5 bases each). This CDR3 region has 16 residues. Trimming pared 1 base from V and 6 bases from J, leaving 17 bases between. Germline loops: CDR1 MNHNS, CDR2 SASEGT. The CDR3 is CASSEVLMGPEDTQYF. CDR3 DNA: TGTGCCAGCAGTGAAGTGTTAATGGGACCCGAGGATACGCAGTATTTT.

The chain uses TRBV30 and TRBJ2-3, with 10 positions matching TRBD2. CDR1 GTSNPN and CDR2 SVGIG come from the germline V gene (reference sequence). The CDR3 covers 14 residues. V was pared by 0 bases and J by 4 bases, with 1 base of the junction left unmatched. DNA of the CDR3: TGTGCCTGGAGTGTAACTAGCGGGGCAGATACGCAGTATTTT. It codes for CAWSVTSGADTQYF.

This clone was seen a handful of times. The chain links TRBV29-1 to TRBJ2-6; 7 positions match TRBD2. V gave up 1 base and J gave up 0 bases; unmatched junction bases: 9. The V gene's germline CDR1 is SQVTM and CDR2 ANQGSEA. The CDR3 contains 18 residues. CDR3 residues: CSVEVPGGGGSGANVLTF. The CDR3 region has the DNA TGCAGCGTTGAAGTACCTGGCGGGGGTGGCTCTGGGGCCAACGTCCTGACTTTC.

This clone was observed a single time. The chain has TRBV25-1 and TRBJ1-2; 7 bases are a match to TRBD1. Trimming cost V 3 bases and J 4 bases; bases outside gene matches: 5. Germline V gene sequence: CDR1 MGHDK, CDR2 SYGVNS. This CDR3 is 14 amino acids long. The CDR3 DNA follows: TGTGCCAGCAGTGATGGCAGGGGGTTCTATGGCTACACCTTC. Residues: CASSDGRGFYGYTF.

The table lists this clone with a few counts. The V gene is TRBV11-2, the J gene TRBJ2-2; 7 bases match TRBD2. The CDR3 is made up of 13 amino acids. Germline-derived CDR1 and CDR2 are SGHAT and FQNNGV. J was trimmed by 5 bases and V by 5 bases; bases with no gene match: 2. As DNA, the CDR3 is TGTGCCAGCAGCCTAGCGGTAACCGGGGAGCTGTTTTTT. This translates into CASSLAVTGELFF.

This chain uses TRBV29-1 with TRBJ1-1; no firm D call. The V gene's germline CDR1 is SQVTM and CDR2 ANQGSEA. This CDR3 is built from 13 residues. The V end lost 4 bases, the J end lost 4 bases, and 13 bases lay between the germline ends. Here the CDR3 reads CSVVVTGRTEAFF. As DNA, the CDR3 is TGCAGCGTTGTTGTAACCGGGCGCACTGAAGCTTTCTTT.